This T cell receptor (beta chain) was recorded in a study of T cell repertoires in cytomegalovirus infection (dated by TCRdb to between 2018 and 2021). Regarding the complete study: Because public TCR beta signatures pointed to carriage of CMV infection together with the matching HLA type, the HLA type of each donor mattered for the analysis.

CDR1 and CDR2, looked up from the germline V gene, are MGHRA and YSYEKL. V sheds 0 bases and J sheds 6 bases, leaving 9 bases between their ends. The CDR3 holds 15 amino acids from the cysteine to the phenylalanine. Only the CDR3 region is kept as DNA, spanning 45 bases read in frame from base 1. Here is what the overall study found, with its caveats: The ex vivo response was dominated by HLA-C-restricted CMV-specific TCR beta clonotypes, which also provided the single most frequent clonotype in two of eight donors. Carriers of CMV infection plus the relevant HLA type were discriminated by the cumulative frequency of public TCR beta family members in the study cohort and in an independent approximately 360-donor cohort.

This clonotype was counted many times. The target of this receptor is not known. Base-call qualities are not available, and no considerably larger clone is one nucleotide away. Reads for this sample came from an Illumina HiSeq 1500. Using fastp at Q25 and MiXCR, TCRdb reprocessed the public reads and kept productive beta chains. Under each unique CDR3 protein, matching rows form one entry showing the most common genes and DNA. The sample contains 490,000 or so distinct CDR3 sequences, around 11% of them found a single time. The top ten clonotypes cover about 10% of the sample. Sequencing was performed on PBMCs. The chain links TRBV4-1 with TRBJ1-6, with no confidently assigned D gene. This receptor was obtained from a human donor in good health (CMV status not recorded). Some clones in this sample may be carry-over from other donors' samples. Here the CDR3 is given as CASSQDLASNSPLHF. The DNA is as follows: TGCGCCAGCAGCCAAGATCTCGCCTCTAATTCACCCCTCCACTTT.